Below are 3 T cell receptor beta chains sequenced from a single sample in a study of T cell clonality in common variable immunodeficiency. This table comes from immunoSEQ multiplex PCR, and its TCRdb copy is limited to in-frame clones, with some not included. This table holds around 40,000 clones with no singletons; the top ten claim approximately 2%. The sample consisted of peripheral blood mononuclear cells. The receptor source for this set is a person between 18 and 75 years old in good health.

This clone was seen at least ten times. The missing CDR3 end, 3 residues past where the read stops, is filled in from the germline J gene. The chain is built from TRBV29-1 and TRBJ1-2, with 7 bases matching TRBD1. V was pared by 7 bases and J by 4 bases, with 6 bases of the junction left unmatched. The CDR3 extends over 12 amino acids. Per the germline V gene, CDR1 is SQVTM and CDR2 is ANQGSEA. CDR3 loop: CSAPGGTYGYTF. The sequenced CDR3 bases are TGCAGCGCTCCAGGGGGAACCTATGGC.

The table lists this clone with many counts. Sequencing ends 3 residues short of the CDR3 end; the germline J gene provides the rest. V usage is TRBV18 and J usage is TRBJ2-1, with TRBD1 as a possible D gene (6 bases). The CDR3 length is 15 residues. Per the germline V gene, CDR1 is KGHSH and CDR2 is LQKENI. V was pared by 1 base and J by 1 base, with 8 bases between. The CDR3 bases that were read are TGTGCCAGCTCACCACTGACAGGATCCTACAATGAG. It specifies CASSPLTGSYNE. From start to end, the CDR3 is CASSPLTGSYNEQFF.

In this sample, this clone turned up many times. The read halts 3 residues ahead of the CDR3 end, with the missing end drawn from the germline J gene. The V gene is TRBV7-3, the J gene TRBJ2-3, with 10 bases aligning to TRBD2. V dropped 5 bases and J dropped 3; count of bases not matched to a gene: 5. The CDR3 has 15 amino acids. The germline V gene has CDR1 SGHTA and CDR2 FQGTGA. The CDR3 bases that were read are TGTGCCAGCAGCGCATCTAGCGGGGGTACAGATACG. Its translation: CASSASSGGTDT. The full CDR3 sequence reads CASSASSGGTDTQYF.